These 20 T cell receptor beta chains share one sample of origin, sequenced in a study of T cell responses to AZD1222 COVID-19 vaccine. Measured with immunoSEQ multiplex PCR; TCRdb has only the in-frame clones, and not every one. Of about 140,000 clones in the sample, 92% were seen once. Sample: peripheral blood, taken on day 0 of AZD1222 vaccination. These receptors all come from an adult in good health.

J is TRBJ2-1 and V is TRBV27; D may correspond to TRBD1 or TRBD2 (5 bases each). The germline V and J ends were trimmed by 7 bases and 0 bases, with 10 bases remaining between them. The CDR3 is 14 amino acids. Germline-derived CDR1 and CDR2 are MNHEY and SMNVEV (reference sequence). This CDR3 reads CASNSGSSYNEQFF. CDR3 DNA: TGTGCCAGCAACTCAGGGAGCTCCTACAATGAGCAGTTCTTC.

The V and J genes are TRBV15 and TRBJ1-1, with D perhaps TRBD1 (5 bases). CDR1 is LNHNV and CDR2 is YYDKDF in the germline V gene (reference sequence). Trimming took 0 bases from V and 12 from J, leaving 14 bases between them. This CDR3 is built from 13 residues. CDR3 in DNA: TGTGCCACCAGCAGAGATCAGGGAACTATGACTTTCTTT. It is translated as CATSRDQGTMTFF.

This clone came up once. The CDR3 protein is CASSLAPGALNTQYF. The CDR3 DNA reads as TGTGCCAGCAGCTTGGCTCCAGGGGCGCTGAATACGCAGTATTTT. The rearrangement uses TRBV5-6 and TRBJ2-3; the D gene is possibly TRBD1 (6 bases). From germline, CDR1 is SGHDT and CDR2 YYEEEE. This CDR3 contains 15 residues. V lost 0 bases, J lost 7 bases, and 15 bases lay in between.

V usage is TRBV6-1 and J usage is TRBJ1-5, with no clear D. Germline-derived CDR1 and CDR2 are MNHNS and SASEGT. The V gene lost 3 bases and the J gene lost 4 bases, with 10 bases spanning the gap. The CDR3 extends over 14 amino acids. The CDR3 sequence: CASSDRQNNQPQHF. The CDR3 DNA reads as TGTGCCAGCAGTGATAGGCAGAATAATCAGCCCCAGCATTTT.

This rearrangement joins TRBV3-1 (or the pseudogene TRBV3-2) to TRBJ2-2; 10 positions agree with TRBD2. Germline CDR1 is LGHDT and CDR2 is YNNKEL (reference sequence). With 4 bases clipped from V and 0 bases from J, the junction kept 8 bases outside the gene matches. The length of the CDR3 is 18 residues. The CDR3 protein is CASSPELGLAANTGELFF. For the CDR3, the DNA is TGTGCCAGCAGCCCAGAACTCGGACTAGCGGCGAACACCGGGGAGCTGTTTTTT.

The rearrangement uses TRBV5-5 and TRBJ2-7; 9 bases line up with TRBD1. CDR3 length: 15 residues. CDR1 SGHKS and CDR2 YYEKEE come from the germline V gene (reference sequence). V lost 4 bases and J lost 1; bases outside the gene matches: 6. The CDR3, as DNA: TGTGCCAGCAGCACACCGGGACAGGGATCCTACGAGCAGTACTTC. Translated: CASSTPGQGSYEQYF.

J is TRBJ1-2 and V is TRBV25-1; TRBD1 matches 7 bases. The CDR3 is 14 amino acids. CDR1 and CDR2 from the germline V gene are MGHDK and SYGVNS. Trimming cost V 4 bases and J 5 bases; bases outside gene matches: 7. The CDR3 coding sequence is TGTGCCAGCAGTGTCACCGGGACAGCTTATGGCTACACCTTC. Translating it yields CASSVTGTAYGYTF.

This clone was observed a single time. This chain uses TRBV27 with TRBJ1-1; 11 bases line up with TRBD1. There are 16 residues in the CDR3. The V and J ends lost 4 bases and 1 base, in that order; junction bases with no gene match: 5. Germline assignment: CDR1 MNHEY and CDR2 SMNVEV (reference sequence). The CDR3 reads CASSSWTGGKNTEAFF. The CDR3 region has the DNA TGTGCCAGCAGTTCATGGACAGGGGGCAAGAACACTGAAGCTTTCTTT.

In nucleotides, the CDR3 is TGTGCCAGCAGCTTGGATTCCACCGTCCCGGATTATCGGGCCAACGTCCTGACTTTC. This codes for CASSLDSTVPDYRANVLTF. This chain joins TRBV5-6 and TRBJ2-6; D is unresolved. Between the trimmed V and J ends, which lost 0 bases and 5 bases, there was a span of 21 bases. CDR3 length equals 19 residues. The germline V gene has CDR1 SGHDT and CDR2 YYEEEE. The complete variable domain, with remaining parts taken from reference TRBV5-6 and TRBJ2-6, reads DAGVTQSPTHLIKTRGQQVTLRCSPKSGHDTVSWYQQALGQGPQFIFQYYEEEERQRGNFPDRFSGHQFPNYSSELNVNALLLGDSALYLCASSLDSTVPDYRANVLTFGAGSRLTVL.

This clone was observed a single time. The chain recombines TRBV14 with TRBJ1-6; 10 nucleotides agree with TRBD1. Germline CDR1 SGHDN, CDR2 FVKESK. This CDR3 comprises 16 residues. The trim removed 4 bases at V and 5 bases at J, leaving 5 bases unmatched. The CDR3 loop is CASSPDRGVDNSPLHF. The CDR3 nucleotides read TGTGCCAGCAGCCCGGACAGGGGGGTGGATAATTCACCCCTCCACTTT.

A note on this clone: The sample carries other DNA sequences with the same CDR3. This chain uses TRBV5-1 with TRBJ1-1, with 11 positions matching TRBD1. The germline gives CDR1 SGHRS, CDR2 YFSETQ. The CDR3 consists of 14 residues. V dropped 4 bases and J dropped 4; count of bases not matched to a gene: 3. The CDR3 DNA follows: TGCGCCAGCAGCCCCGGGACAGGGGGCACTGAAGCTTTCTTT. Protein: CASSPGTGGTEAFF. The full variable domain, with the rest looked up from reference TRBV5-1 and TRBJ1-1, is KAGVTQTPRYLIKTRGQQVTLSCSPISGHRSVSWYQQTPGQGLQFLFEYFSETQRNKGNFPGRFSGRQFSNSRSEMNVSTLELGDSALYLCASSPGTGGTEAFFGQGTRLTVV.

This chain connects TRBV4-1 to TRBJ2-7; 9 bases are shared with TRBD1. V lost 2 bases and J lost 6; bases outside the gene matches: 14. There are 17 residues in the CDR3. Per the germline V gene, CDR1 is MGHRA and CDR2 is YSYEKL. The CDR3 region has the DNA TGCGCCAGCAGCCAATCTTCCGGGACAGGGAGGACAAGCGAGCAGTACTTC. Protein: CASSQSSGTGRTSEQYF.

J is TRBJ1-5 and V is TRBV4-1; D is perhaps TRBD1 (6 bases). Trimming cost V 4 bases and J 3 bases, with 19 bases left between them. Germline CDR1 and CDR2: MGHRA and YSYEKL. This CDR3 is built from 17 residues. CDR3 loop: CASSLMGGPTVNQPQHF. The CDR3 nucleotides read TGCGCCAGCAGCCTCATGGGGGGGCCGACAGTCAATCAGCCCCAGCATTTT.

The chain uses TRBV27 and TRBJ1-4; a possible D gene is TRBD1 (6 bases). The V gene's germline CDR1 is MNHEY and CDR2 SMNVEV (reference sequence). CDR3 length: 17 amino acids. V was trimmed by 5 bases and J by 3 bases, leaving 19 bases between them. The DNA for the CDR3 is TGTGCCAGCAGTCTTAAGCTGGTCGGACAGCCTAATGAAAAACTGTTTTTT. This sequence encodes CASSLKLVGQPNEKLFF.

In nucleotides, the CDR3 is TGTGCCAGCAGCTTGTGGCAGAGCGATTATGGCTACACCTTC. The encoded protein is CASSLWQSDYGYTF. This chain uses TRBV5-6 with TRBJ1-2; D gene unclear. Germline CDR1 is SGHDT and CDR2 is YYEEEE. The CDR3 covers 14 residues. V was trimmed by 1 base and J by 5 bases, leaving 12 bases between them.

The rearrangement joins TRBV29-1 to TRBJ2-7; 10 bases line up with TRBD1. Germline CDR1 is SQVTM and CDR2 is ANQGSEA. This CDR3 is 12 amino acids long. With 6 bases clipped from V and 5 bases from J, the junction kept 4 bases outside the gene matches. CDR3 nucleotide sequence: TGCAGCGTCGAGACAGGGGGCGACGAGCAGTACTTC. This translates into CSVETGGDEQYF.

The chain recombines TRBV27 with TRBJ2-1; TRBD2 is a possible D gene (6 bases). The CDR3 loop spans 16 amino acids. Germline V gives CDR1 MNHEY, CDR2 SMNVEV (reference sequence). V lost 7 bases to trimming and J lost 4 bases, with 20 bases between them. CDR3 DNA: TGTGCCAGCACTTCGCCGAGGACTAAGGCTTACAATGAGCAGTTCTTC. Translation: CASTSPRTKAYNEQFF.

This chain joins TRBV19 and TRBJ1-6, with 8 bases that match TRBD1. V shed 1 base, J shed 9 bases, and the junction held 5 bases outside the gene matches. This CDR3 contains 15 residues. Germline lookup yields CDR1 LNHDA and CDR2 SQIVND (reference sequence). The CDR3 DNA follows: TGTGCCAGTAGTATAGGGACAGGGTCCCTTTCACCCCTCCACTTT. Its protein is CASSIGTGSLSPLHF.

The J gene is TRBJ1-2, the V gene TRBV28; a weak D match, TRBD1 (6 bases). Germline CDR1 and CDR2: MDHEN and SYDVKM. V was clipped by 2 bases and J by 4 bases, with 11 bases between them. The CDR3 loop spans 14 amino acids. The CDR3 loop reads CASSLGGLPYGYTF. The CDR3 nucleotides read TGTGCCAGCAGTTTAGGGGGCTTACCCTATGGCTACACCTTC.

This clone has just one count. This chain joins TRBV5-1 and TRBJ1-1; the D is unclear. The germline CDR1 and CDR2 sequences are SGHRS and YFSETQ. Between the trimmed V and J ends, which lost 2 bases and 4 bases, there was a span of 9 bases. The CDR3 extends over 13 amino acids. CDR3 amino acids: CASSFRTGTEAFF. The CDR3 DNA reads as TGCGCCAGCAGCTTCCGGACGGGCACTGAAGCTTTCTTT.